The entry below describes one T cell receptor (beta chain). This specimen belongs to a study of cytomegalovirus exposure and HLA in healthy donors. The PCR contained 60 Vbeta and 13 Jbeta primers. Clones were read by immunoSEQ multiplex PCR, and TCRdb kept only the in-frame ones, dropping some. The sample consists of under 200,000 clones, about 88% of them appearing once. The V end lost 10 bases, the J end lost 3 bases, and 13 bases lay between the germline ends. Germline V gene lookup returns CDR1 LNHDA and CDR2 SQIVND (reference sequence). The CDR3 has 13 amino acids. V gene TRBV19 combines with J gene TRBJ1-5; tentative D call: TRBD1 (6 bases). What was sequenced was PBMCs. The clonotype comes from a man aged 25-45 years in good health and CMV-seropositive. CDR3 sequence: CATEDSFNQPQHF. DNA of the CDR3: TGTGCCACGGAGGACAGCTTCAATCAGCCCCAGCATTTT.